The rows below give T cell receptor beta chains drawn from one sample of a study of spatial heterogeneity in lung cancer. Each CDR3 protein gets one entry after TCRdb re-called the 5' RACE reads with MiXCR. The sample contains about 12,000 distinct CDR3 sequences, around 4.1% of which appear only once. The source was PBMCs, collected at surgery. These receptor sequences come from a male donor with early-stage non-small cell lung cancer. CDR3s include the opening cysteine and the closing phenylalanine or tryptophan. D genes are given only for firm matches. Clone sizes are given selectively: once, few, many, or a class where the clone is expanded.

TRBJ2-5	13	many	TRBV4-1	.	TGCGCCAGCAACCACCCGGCTCAAGAGACCCAGTACTTC	CASNHPAQETQYF
TRBJ1-5	13	few	TRBV12-3/TRBV12-4	.	TGTGCCAGCAGCTTGATTGAGAGCCAGCCCCAGCATTTT	CASSLIESQPQHF
TRBJ1-1	14	.	TRBV11-2	TRBD1	TGTGCCAGCAGCCCCTTGGGACAGCTCACTGAAGCTTTCTTT	CASSPLGQLTEAFF
TRBJ2-3	14	many	TRBV20-1	TRBD2	TGCAGTGCTAGGAGGACTAGCGGGGCAGATACGCAGTATTTT	CSARRTSGADTQYF
TRBJ1-5	18	many	TRBV6-2/TRBV6-3	TRBD1	TGTGCCAGCAGCACACCCCCGGGACAGAGCTATAGCAATCAGCCCCAGCATTTT	CASSTPPGQSYSNQPQHF
TRBJ1-1	13	many	TRBV2	.	TGTGCCCCCTTACGGGGGCCGAACACTGAAGCTTTCTTT	CAPLRGPNTEAFF
TRBJ2-3	15	many	TRBV28	.	TGTGCCAGCAGCGTCAATGACGCGGGCCCAGATACGCAGTATTTT	CASSVNDAGPDTQYF
TRBJ1-4	14	many	TRBV6-1	TRBD1	TGTGCCAGCGGCCGACAGGGATCTAATGAAAAACTGTTTTTT	CASGRQGSNEKLFF
TRBJ1-2	11	many	TRBV6-6	.	TGTGCCAGCAGTTACTCAAGTAGCTACACCTTC	CASSYSSSYTF
TRBJ2-7	14	many	TRBV5-1	TRBD1	TGCGCCAGCAGCTTGGGGGACAGGGCACACGAGCAGTACTTC	CASSLGDRAHEQYF
TRBJ2-5	16	few	TRBV6-5	.	TGTGCCAGCACCGACCAGGCCAGCGCACGCAGAGAGACCCAGTACTTC	CASTDQASARRETQYF
TRBJ2-2	14	.	TRBV6-2/TRBV6-3	.	TGTGCCAGCAGGAAACAGCCGAACACCGGGGAGCTGTTTTTT	CASRKQPNTGELFF
TRBJ2-7	15	many	TRBV11-2	TRBD1	TGTGCCAGCAGCTCGCCCGGGACAGGGGAACACGAGCAGTACTTC	CASSSPGTGEHEQYF
TRBJ2-5	14	many	TRBV20-1	TRBD2	TGCAGTGCTTTCCTGGGCGGGAGGGAAGAGACCCAGTACTTC	CSAFLGGREETQYF
TRBJ2-5	14	many	TRBV7-9	.	TGTGCCAGCAGCGTCGGGACGCCTCAAGAGACCCAGTACTTC	CASSVGTPQETQYF
TRBJ2-7	14	many	TRBV11-1	.	TGTGCCAGCAGCTTAGGACCGTTGCTTGGGGAGCAGTACTTC	CASSLGPLLGEQYF
TRBJ2-5	15	many	TRBV4-1	.	TGCGCCAGCAGCCAGGGGCCCGGGCGGGTCGAGACCCAGTACTTC	CASSQGPGRVETQYF
TRBJ1-5	17	.	TRBV7-2	.	TGTGCCAGCAGCCCAAATCAAGGGGGGAATAGCAATCAGCCCCAGCATTTT	CASSPNQGGNSNQPQHF
TRBJ2-7	14	many	TRBV18	.	TGTGCCAGCTCACCACCTAGCGCCGCCTACGAGCAGTACTTC	CASSPPSAAYEQYF
TRBJ1-2	12	many	TRBV12-3/TRBV12-4	.	TGTGCCAGCAGTTTATCAGACTATGGCTACACCTTC	CASSLSDYGYTF
TRBJ2-7	13	many	TRBV2	.	TGTGCCAGCGGTGGGCAGTTCTCCCATGAGCAGTACTTC	CASGGQFSHEQYF
TRBJ1-2	14	few	TRBV3-1	TRBD1	TGTGCCAGCAGCCCCATGGGGACAGGCTATGGCTACACCTTC	CASSPMGTGYGYTF
TRBJ1-2	14	many	TRBV7-2	.	TGTGCCAGCAGCCCCTCTTGGGAGGACTATGGCTACACCTTC	CASSPSWEDYGYTF
TRBJ1-1	14	many	TRBV7-8	.	TGTGCCAGCAAACTCGGGGGGTTGAGTCCTGAAGCTTTCTTT	CASKLGGLSPEAFF
TRBJ2-5	19	.	TRBV7-9	TRBD2	TGTGCCAGCAGCAAGTTGGTACTAGCGGGAGGACCGTTGGAGGAGACCCAGTACTTC	CASSKLVLAGGPLEETQYF
TRBJ2-6	15	many	TRBV6-2/TRBV6-3	.	TGTGCCAGCAGCAGTACAGGCTCTGGGGCCAACGTCCTGACTTTC	CASSSTGSGANVLTF
TRBJ2-1	12	many	TRBV19	.	TGTGCCAGTAGTATTCTTGGGGATGAGCAGTTCTTC	CASSILGDEQFF
TRBJ2-5	16	many	TRBV6-2/TRBV6-3	TRBD2	TGTGCCAGCAGACGATCTAGCGGGAGAGGGATAGAGACCCAGTACTTC	CASRRSSGRGIETQYF
TRBJ2-7	15	many	TRBV10-2	TRBD2	TGCGCCAGCAGTGGGGGGACTAGCGGCTCCTACGAGCAGTACTTC	CASSGGTSGSYEQYF
TRBJ2-7	14	many	TRBV18	TRBD1	TGTGCCAGCTCAACAGGGGCACAAACCTACGAGCAGTACTTC	CASSTGAQTYEQYF
TRBJ1-1	12	many	TRBV2	.	TGTGCCAGCAACCAGGGGAGGACTGAAGCTTTCTTT	CASNQGRTEAFF
TRBJ2-7	17	many	TRBV14	.	TGTGCCAGCAGCCATGGGCCAACGGCAGCCTCTACCTACGAGCAGTACTTC	CASSHGPTAASTYEQYF
TRBJ2-1	16	many	TRBV20-1	TRBD2	TGCAGTGCCCGCCTCGCTCCTAGCGGGATTTCCAATGAGCAGTTCTTC	CSARLAPSGISNEQFF
TRBJ1-5	11	many	TRBV6-6	.	TGTGCCAGCAGTCCCGAGGGGCCCCAGCATTTT	CASSPEGPQHF
TRBJ2-5	17	many	TRBV15	TRBD2	TGTGCCACCAGCAGAGACACCGGGGCTAGCGGTCTAGAGACCCAGTACTTC	CATSRDTGASGLETQYF
TRBJ1-1	14	many	TRBV3-1	.	TGTGCCAGCAGCCAAGAAGGGGAGAACACTGAAGCTTTCTTT	CASSQEGENTEAFF
TRBJ2-3	17	few	TRBV19	.	TGTGCCAGTAGTATTGTAGCGGTCCCGACTAGCACAGATACGCAGTATTTT	CASSIVAVPTSTDTQYF
TRBJ2-1	15	many	TRBV7-9	TRBD1	TGTGCCAGCAGCCAAGCCCTCCAGGGGGCCGGTGAGCAGTTCTTC	CASSQALQGAGEQFF
TRBJ2-3	15	many	TRBV29-1	.	TGCAGCGTTGAAAGTCTAGCGAGGGTGACAGATACGCAGTATTTT	CSVESLARVTDTQYF
TRBJ2-3	14	many	TRBV12-3/TRBV12-4	.	TGTGCCAGCAGTTCCGGGGGTTTCACAGATACGCAGTATTTT	CASSSGGFTDTQYF
TRBJ1-1	11	many	TRBV20-1	.	TGCAGTGCGGGTAGAGGTACTGAAGCTTTCTTT	CSAGRGTEAFF
TRBJ2-7	13	many	TRBV7-8	.	TGTGCCAGCAGCTCGGCCCAGATAGGCGAGCAGTACTTC	CASSSAQIGEQYF
TRBJ2-7	13	many	TRBV28	.	TGTGCCAGCAGTTCGGGACTGTCGTACGAGCAGTACTTC	CASSSGLSYEQYF
TRBJ2-1	16	many	TRBV10-3	TRBD1	TGTGCCATCAGTGCACGTGGGACAGGGGGGGGCAATGAGCAGTTCTTC	CAISARGTGGGNEQFF
TRBJ1-4	14	.	TRBV7-8	.	TGTGCCAGCAGCTTATTGGTAGATAATGAAAAACTGTTTTTT	CASSLLVDNEKLFF
TRBJ2-7	16	.	TRBV20-1	.	TGCAGTGCCCTCGTCCGGACTTTAAGGGGCTCCTACGAGCAGTACTTC	CSALVRTLRGSYEQYF
TRBJ2-2	14	few	TRBV6-5	TRBD1	TGTGCCAGCAGTTTTACAGGGGGCACCGGGGAGCTGTTTTTT	CASSFTGGTGELFF
TRBJ2-4	20	many	TRBV14	TRBD2	TGTGCCAGCAGACCACGCGGACTAGCGGGAGCAATGGCGGCCAAAAACATTCAGTACTTC	CASRPRGLAGAMAAKNIQYF
TRBJ2-4	16	many	TRBV7-9	.	TGTGCCAGCAGCTTAGCGACAGGAAGTCCCAAAAACATTCAGTACTTC	CASSLATGSPKNIQYF
TRBJ1-5	17	many	TRBV28	.	TGTGCCAGCACGCCGATTGACAGCATCTATAGCAATCAGCCCCAGCATTTT	CASTPIDSIYSNQPQHF
TRBJ2-7	14	many	TRBV29-1	.	TGCAGCGTTGTTGACAGTTTTCGTTCCTACGAGCAGTACTTC	CSVVDSFRSYEQYF
TRBJ1-6	14	many	TRBV27	TRBD1	TGTGCCAGCAGTTTATCCCCGGACAGGGCACCCCTCCACTTT	CASSLSPDRAPLHF
TRBJ1-4	12	many	TRBV12-3/TRBV12-4	.	TGTGCCAGCAGCCTAGCGGTGAATGAACTGTTTTTT	CASSLAVNELFF
TRBJ2-5	16	many	TRBV9	TRBD2	TGTGCCAGCAGCTCACGCGGGGTAGCGGGTCAAGAGACCCAGTACTTC	CASSSRGVAGQETQYF